This T cell receptor (beta chain) is from a study of radiotherapy plus CTLA-4 blockade in lung cancer. The study, taken as a whole, reports: Following radiotherapy plus ipilimumab, tumor-derived TCR clones expanded in the blood. Early clonal dynamics of blood T cells, together with interferon-beta, were reported as the best response predictor.

In germline, CDR1 is MNHEY, CDR2 SMNVEV (reference sequence). This CDR3 has 15 residues. V gave up 3 bases and J gave up 3 bases, with 9 bases separating them. Clones were read by immunoSEQ multiplex PCR, and TCRdb kept only the in-frame ones, dropping some. The sample records 81,000 or so clones, about 79% being singletons. Each patient with chemo-refractory metastatic non-small-cell lung cancer was treated with focal radiation plus CTLA-4 blockade using ipilimumab. On this clone itself: Its matching antigen is unknown.

This chain connects TRBV27 to TRBJ1-6; D is uncertain. The sample was peripheral blood, taken from a patient treated with radiotherapy plus ipilimumab. The TCR was taken from a human donor with non-small cell lung cancer whose response to radiotherapy plus ipilimumab could not be evaluated. Some clones in this sample may be carry-over from other donors' samples. The CDR3 DNA reads TGTGCCAGCAGTTTTGGCAGTCTCTATAATTCACCCCTCCACTTT. Its translation is CASSFGSLYNSPLHF.